This passage covers 3 T cell receptor beta chains from one sample sequenced in a study of shared clonotypes between healthy human individuals. Sequencing was performed with immunoSEQ multiplex PCR; in TCRdb, only in-frame clones are kept and a portion is missing. The table records some 2,500,000 clones, over 85% of them present only once. The sample comprised naive CD4+ T cells from PBMCs. Subset reported: CD45RA+ positively selected. All receptors derive from a man in his late teens or twenties in good health. Some clones in this sample may be carry-over from other donors' samples.

This CDR3 is CASSSLAGASTDTQYF. CDR3 nucleotide sequence: TGTGCCAGCAGTTCCCTAGCGGGAGCTAGCACAGATACGCAGTATTTT. This chain uses TRBV28 with TRBJ2-3; 10 positions match TRBD2. The junction had 4 bases not matched to a gene; V was cut back by 4 bases and J by 0 bases. The CDR3 has 16 residues. CDR1 is MDHEN, CDR2 SYDVKM, per germline.

The chain carries TRBV28 and TRBJ2-7, with D perhaps assigned TRBD1 or TRBD2 (5 bases each). The germline gives CDR1 MDHEN, CDR2 SYDVKM. V was shortened by 3 bases and J by 5 bases, with 17 bases between the two germline ends. The CDR3 totals 15 residues. CDR3 in DNA: TGTGCCAGCAGTTTCGAAGCGAGGGGTATCCACGAGCAGTACTTC. It is translated as CASSFEARGIHEQYF.

The rearrangement uses TRBV11-1 and TRBJ1-1; possibly TRBD1 for D (6 bases). The CDR3 is 13 amino acids. Looked up from germline, CDR1 is SGHAT and CDR2 is FQDESV (reference sequence). Trimming removed 5 bases from V and 10 bases from J, with 17 bases in between. The CDR3 loop reads CASSLGGQGAAFF. DNA for the CDR3: TGTGCCAGCAGCCTAGGGGGGCAGGGAGCAGCTTTCTTT.